This is a list of T cell receptor beta chains from one sample in a study of siplizumab effects on memory and regulatory T cells. The assay was immunoSEQ multiplex PCR, and TCRdb's table has in-frame clones only and misses some. The repertoire holds about 97,000 clones, with approximately 91% as singletons. Sequencing was carried out using non-Treg CD4+ T cells sorted from blood. Source of these receptors: a human donor in good health. Both conserved end residues are part of each CDR3. Each record gives: clone size, D gene, V gene, CDR3 length, J gene, CDR3 protein, CDR3 DNA. D genes are given only for firm matches. For some rows the clone size is stated as once, few or many, or as a class when expanded; others skip it.

>once|-|TRBV10-3|13|TRBJ2-3
CAAIHDLTDTQYF
TGTGCCGCGATACACGATCTTACAGATACGCAGTATTTT
>-|-|TRBV19|16|TRBJ2-7
CASSPFQRDSNYEQYF
TGTGCCAGTAGTCCGTTCCAGCGGGACAGCAACTACGAGCAGTACTTC
>-|-|TRBV9|13|TRBJ2-7
CASSGPAGNEQYF
TGTGCCAGCAGCGGCCCCGCAGGGAATGAGCAGTACTTC
>-|-|TRBV7-7|13|TRBJ2-2
CASSLVMGGELFF
TGTGCTAGCAGCTTAGTCATGGGCGGGGAGCTGTTTTTT
>-|-|TRBV10-3|16|TRBJ2-2
CAISRGGIGNTGELFF
TGTGCCATCAGTCGGGGAGGTATTGGGAACACCGGGGAGCTGTTTTTT
>once|-|TRBV5-1|15|TRBJ2-1
CASSALAQNYNEQFF
TGCGCCAGCAGCGCCCTAGCGCAGAACTACAATGAGCAGTTCTTC
>-|TRBD1|TRBV5-1|15|TRBJ1-4
CASSYSGTGNEKLFF
TGCGCCAGCAGCTACTCCGGGACAGGGAATGAAAAACTGTTTTTT
>-|-|TRBV6-6|14|TRBJ2-7
CASRLGGSTYEQYF
TGTGCCAGCAGGCTAGGGGGTTCCACCTACGAGCAGTACTTC
>-|TRBD1|TRBV5-8|13|TRBJ1-4
CASSGNRGEKLFF
TGTGCCAGCAGCGGAAACAGGGGAGAAAAACTGTTTTTT
>-|TRBD2|TRBV19|15|TRBJ2-1
CASTVSGTSADEQFF
TGTGCCAGCACCGTCTCCGGGACTAGCGCCGATGAGCAGTTCTTC
>few|TRBD2|TRBV4-1|16|TRBJ2-3
CASSLIPGLDTDTQYF
TGCGCCAGCAGCCTAATACCGGGACTAGACACAGATACGCAGTATTTT
>-|-|TRBV28|16|TRBJ1-1
CASTQSRGGAYTEAFF
TGTGCCAGCACCCAATCCCGGGGAGGTGCGTACACTGAAGCTTTCTTT
>few|-|TRBV20-1|10|TRBJ1-4
CSAEREKLFF
TGCAGTGCTGAGAGGGAAAAACTGTTTTTT
>-|-|TRBV28|13|TRBJ2-5
CASSFQRQETQYF
TGTGCCAGCAGTTTCCAGCGGCAAGAGACCCAGTACTTC
>-|TRBD2|TRBV7-3|15|TRBJ2-5
CASSLTSGSSETQYF
TGTGCCAGCAGCTTAACTAGCGGGAGTTCTGAGACCCAGTACTTC
>-|-|TRBV6-1|14|TRBJ2-2
CASSVSRLTGELFF
TGTGCCAGCAGTGTGTCAAGACTCACCGGGGAGCTGTTTTTT
>-|TRBD1|TRBV5-7|15|TRBJ1-5
CASMGQGFSNQPQHF
TGTGCCAGCATGGGACAGGGGTTCAGCAATCAGCCCCAGCATTTT
>-|-|TRBV30|12|TRBJ1-4
CASERGHEKLFF
TGTGCCTCTGAGCGGGGGCATGAAAAACTGTTTTTT
>-|-|TRBV30|13|TRBJ2-7
CAWSVLGQGEQYF
TGTGCCTGGAGTGTACTCGGGCAGGGGGAGCAGTACTTC
>-|-|TRBV19|15|TRBJ2-6
CASSPGRAGANVLTF
TGTGCCAGTAGTCCCGGAAGGGCCGGGGCCAACGTCCTGACTTTC
>once|-|TRBV10-3|12|TRBJ1-1
CAISEVAAEAFF
TGTGCCATCAGTGAGGTTGCGGCAGAAGCTTTCTTT
>-|-|TRBV4-2|11|TRBJ1-2
CASSQDFGYTF
TGTGCCAGCAGCCAAGATTTTGGCTACACCTTC
>-|TRBD1|TRBV7-8|15|TRBJ2-3
CASSLAGTGSDTQYF
TGTGCCAGCAGCCTCGCCGGGACAGGGTCCGATACGCAGTATTTT
>-|TRBD1|TRBV6-6|13|TRBJ2-3
CASSYQGQGGQYF
TGTGCCAGCAGTTACCAAGGACAGGGTGGGCAGTATTTT
>-|TRBD2|TRBV5-1|16|TRBJ2-7
CASSLVVSSGSGEQYF
TGCGCCAGCAGCTTGGTGGTGTCTAGCGGGAGTGGGGAGCAGTACTTC
>once|TRBD1|TRBV5-1|16|TRBJ2-7
CASSLSGQGASYEQYF
TGCGCCAGCAGCTTGTCGGGACAGGGCGCCTCCTACGAGCAGTACTTC
>-|TRBD1|TRBV5-1|18|TRBJ2-3
CASRRDRAKLFARYTQYF
TGCGCCAGCAGACGGGACAGGGCCAAGTTATTCGCCCGATATACGCAGTATTTT
>-|-|TRBV11-1|13|TRBJ2-1
CASSSKGFGEQFF
TGTGCCAGCAGCTCTAAAGGGTTCGGTGAGCAGTTCTTC
>-|TRBD2|TRBV28|19|TRBJ2-1
CASSLSQGLAGEAYNEQFF
TGTGCCAGCAGTTTATCACAGGGACTAGCGGGGGAAGCCTACAATGAGCAGTTCTTC
>-|-|TRBV7-9|11|TRBJ1-2
CASSLNYGYTF
TGTGCCAGCAGCTTAAACTATGGCTACACCTTC
>-|-|TRBV9|17|TRBJ1-3
CASSNTHDGFSGNTIYF
TGTGCCAGCAGCAATACCCACGACGGGTTCTCTGGAAACACCATATATTTT
>-|TRBD1|TRBV28|13|TRBJ1-2
CASSPRGGLSYTF
TGTGCCAGCAGTCCCCGAGGGGGCCTGAGCTACACCTTC
>-|TRBD1|TRBV6-5|13|TRBJ2-3
CASSIRGRDTQYF
TGTGCCAGCAGTATCAGGGGGAGAGATACGCAGTATTTT
>-|TRBD2|TRBV7-9|16|TRBJ2-3
CASSFRTSGFTDTQYF
TGTGCCAGCAGCTTTCGGACTAGCGGGTTCACAGATACGCAGTATTTT
>-|-|TRBV5-5|15|TRBJ2-7
CASSLGGSLYREQYF
TGTGCCAGCAGCTTGGGTGGGTCTTTGTATCGCGAGCAGTACTTC
>-|TRBD1|TRBV7-3|15|TRBJ1-1
CASSLSRGQNTEAFF
TGTGCCAGCAGCTTATCTAGGGGGCAGAACACTGAAGCTTTCTTT
>-|TRBD1|TRBV27|13|TRBJ2-7
CASASGQGYEQYF
TGTGCCAGCGCCTCTGGACAGGGATACGAGCAGTACTTC
>-|-|TRBV30|12|TRBJ1-2
CAWSRGDYGYTF
TGTGCCTGGAGTAGGGGTGACTATGGCTACACCTTC
>-|-|TRBV7-2|15|TRBJ1-4
CASSSNRGGGEKLFF
TGTGCCAGCAGCTCTAACCGGGGTGGGGGTGAAAAACTGTTTTTT
>-|TRBD1|TRBV29-1|16|TRBJ2-3
CSTPQLTGGSTDTQYF
TGCAGCACACCACAGCTAACAGGGGGGAGCACAGATACGCAGTATTTT
>-|-|TRBV7-6|15|TRBJ2-2
CASSAAGKNTGELFF
TGTGCCAGCAGCGCGGCCGGGAAGAACACCGGGGAGCTGTTTTTT
>-|TRBD1|TRBV2|15|TRBJ2-2
CASRYRGDNTGELFF
TGTGCCAGCAGATACAGGGGAGACAACACCGGGGAGCTGTTTTTT
>-|TRBD2|TRBV5-1|14|TRBJ2-1
CASSLVAGEHEQFF
TGCGCCAGCAGCTTGGTGGCGGGAGAACATGAGCAGTTCTTC
>-|-|TRBV4-2|13|TRBJ2-3
CASSQERTDTQYF
TGTGCCAGCAGCCAGGAGAGAACAGATACGCAGTATTTT
>-|-|TRBV4-1|16|TRBJ1-5
CASSQEYHGSNQPQHF
TGCGCCAGCAGCCAGGAATATCATGGCAGCAATCAGCCCCAGCATTTT
>-|-|TRBV14|15|TRBJ2-2
CASSQGAGVTGELFF
TGTGCCAGCAGCCAAGGCGCAGGGGTCACCGGGGAGCTGTTTTTT